Below are 17 T cell receptor beta chains sequenced from a single sample in a study of OX40 agonist ivuxolimab in advanced cancers. Profiled with immunoSEQ multiplex PCR; TCRdb holds only in-frame clones, not every one. The sample has tens of thousands of clones, 70% to 90% seen once. The sample in question was CD4+ or CD8+ T cells sorted from blood, obtained in a trial of the OX40 agonist ivuxolimab. The origin of the receptors is an adult with an advanced solid tumor such as melanoma, head and neck, liver or kidney cancer.

This clone has more than one count but fewer than ten. The chain employs TRBV7-9 and TRBJ1-5, with 9 bases aligning to TRBD1. This CDR3 spans 13 amino acids. Germline V gene lookup returns CDR1 SEHNR and CDR2 FQNEAQ (reference sequence). Trimming at V came to 7 bases and at J to 4 bases, leaving 2 bases not matched to a gene. The CDR3 reads CASTGTGNQPQHF. The CDR3 nucleotides are TGTGCCAGCACCGGGACAGGGAATCAGCCCCAGCATTTT.

The chain has TRBV7-2 and TRBJ1-6; 9 bases map to TRBD1. V shed 3 bases, J shed 7 bases, and the junction held 16 bases outside the gene matches. CDR3 length equals 19 residues. CDR1 is SGHTA and CDR2 is FQGNSA in the germline V gene. CDR3 in amino acids: CASSLAPGQGFSWNSPLHF. The CDR3 DNA follows: TGTGCCAGCAGCTTGGCTCCGGGACAGGGATTTTCGTGGAATTCACCCCTCCACTTT.

The rearrangement uses TRBV7-9 and TRBJ2-3, with 12 positions matching TRBD2. V trimming: 5 bases; J trimming: 2 bases; junction bases outside the gene matches: 8. CDR1 and CDR2 from the germline V gene are SEHNR and FQNEAQ (reference sequence). The CDR3 contains 17 residues. The DNA for the CDR3 is TGTGCCAGCAGCCCCATAAGACTAGCGGGAGACACAGATACGCAGTATTTT. Translation gives CASSPIRLAGDTDTQYF.

The chain links TRBV28 to TRBJ1-2, with D possibly being TRBD1 (6 bases). CDR1 MDHEN and CDR2 SYDVKM come from the germline V gene. V lost 5 bases, J lost 6 bases, and 16 bases lay in between. The CDR3 contains 14 residues. The CDR3 is CASSGDIPVDGYTF. The CDR3 nucleotides are TGTGCCAGCAGTGGGGACATACCGGTCGATGGCTACACCTTC.

This chain connects TRBV5-6 to TRBJ1-1; 7 bases line up with TRBD1. The V gene end was trimmed by 0 bases and the J gene end by 10 bases; junction bases not matched to a gene: 15. CDR1 is SGHDT and CDR2 is YYEEEE in the germline V gene. The CDR3 runs 16 residues. CDR3 sequence: CASSLEEGANRMAAFF. The DNA for the CDR3 is TGTGCCAGCAGCTTGGAGGAGGGGGCGAATCGAATGGCAGCTTTCTTT.

This chain joins TRBV11-2 and TRBJ2-1; 13 nucleotides match TRBD2. The germline V gene encodes CDR1 SGHAT and CDR2 FQNNGV. The CDR3 runs 18 residues. With 5 bases clipped from V and 7 bases from J, the junction kept 14 bases outside the gene matches. The CDR3 sequence: CASSPTLLAGGPQNEQFF. CDR3 DNA sequence: TGTGCCAGCAGCCCCACCTTACTAGCGGGAGGGCCACAAAATGAGCAGTTCTTC.

This clone was counted once. The chain combines TRBV5-6 with TRBJ2-3, with 8 bases matching TRBD2. The CDR3 has 14 amino acids. Per the germline V gene, CDR1 is SGHDT and CDR2 is YYEEEE. V dropped 1 base and J dropped 6; count of bases not matched to a gene: 4. CDR3 in amino acids: CASSLSTSVDTQYF. The CDR3 DNA is TGTGCCAGCAGCTTGTCGACTAGCGTTGATACGCAGTATTTT.

The J gene is TRBJ1-2, the V gene TRBV6-5, with 7 bases fitting TRBD1. Germline trimming cut 3 bases from V and 2 bases from J; bases unmatched to any gene: 6. Per the germline V gene, CDR1 is MNHEY and CDR2 is SVGAGI. This CDR3 contains 15 residues. CDR3 DNA sequence: TGTGCCAGCAGTTATTTTGACAGGGAGAACTATGGCTACACCTTC. Residues: CASSYFDRENYGYTF.

This rearrangement joins TRBV6-1 to TRBJ2-7, with 10 bases aligning to TRBD1. The V and J ends lost 6 bases and 6 bases, in that order; junction bases with no gene match: 5. The CDR3 loop spans 13 amino acids. Germline V gene lookup returns CDR1 MNHNS and CDR2 SASEGT. CDR3 residues: CASSADRGSEQYF. The CDR3, as DNA: TGTGCCAGCAGCGCGGACAGGGGGAGCGAGCAGTACTTC.

The V gene is TRBV2, the J gene TRBJ1-5; TRBD1 might be the D (5 bases). The CDR3 is 12 residues long. V was cut by 8 bases and J by 7 bases, with 12 bases left in between. Germline V gene data show CDR1 as SNHLY and CDR2 as FYNNEI. The DNA for the CDR3 is TGTGCCAGCCAGGGAATGGGGCAGCCCCAGCATTTT. Translation gives CASQGMGQPQHF.

Only a few counts were recorded for this clone. The V gene is TRBV27, the J gene TRBJ1-5; D gene uncertain. The germline V gene encodes CDR1 MNHEY and CDR2 SMNVEV (reference sequence). This CDR3 is 14 amino acids long. V was trimmed by 2 bases and J by 7 bases, leaving 12 bases between them. The CDR3 here is CASSLRQVGQPQHF. The CDR3 DNA is TGTGCCAGCAGTTTAAGGCAGGTAGGGCAGCCCCAGCATTTT.

V gene TRBV7-9 combines with J gene TRBJ2-7; the match to TRBD1 covers 7 bases. V dropped 5 bases and J dropped 2; count of bases not matched to a gene: 3. Germline values: CDR1 SEHNR, CDR2 FQNEAQ (reference sequence). The CDR3 has 13 residues. The CDR3 DNA follows: TGTGCCAGCAGCGGGCAGGGGGCCTACGAGCAGTACTTC. As protein: CASSGQGAYEQYF.

The J gene is TRBJ1-1, the V gene TRBV6-6; the D gene is possibly TRBD1 (5 bases). The length of the CDR3 is 13 residues. Trimming pared 5 bases from V and 2 bases from J, leaving 9 bases between. The germline V gene encodes CDR1 MNHNY and CDR2 SVGAGI (reference sequence). CDR3 nucleotides: TGTGCCAGCAGTACAGGCGATAACACTGAAGCTTTCTTT. Translation: CASSTGDNTEAFF.

CDR3 nucleotide sequence: TGTGCCAGCAGCCAAATGACAGGGGTCGCGTCACCCCTCCACTTT. As protein: CASSQMTGVASPLHF. The gene calls are TRBV6-6 and TRBJ1-6; TRBD1 matches 8 bases. Losses at the gene ends were 6 bases for V and 10 bases for J; bases not matched to a gene: 11. In germline, CDR1 is MNHNY, CDR2 SVGAGI (reference sequence). The CDR3 has 15 amino acids.

The sample holds one count of this clone. The chain joins TRBV9 to TRBJ2-3; unclear D gene. V was trimmed by 0 bases and J by 0 bases, leaving 8 bases between them. This CDR3 comprises 15 residues. The germline CDR1 and CDR2 sequences are SGDLS and YYNGEE. The CDR3 reads CASSVDGDSTDTQYF. Written as DNA, the CDR3 is TGTGCCAGCAGCGTAGACGGAGACAGCACAGATACGCAGTATTTT.

The gene calls are TRBV19 and TRBJ2-1, with D perhaps TRBD1 (5 bases). From germline, CDR1 is LNHDA and CDR2 SQIVND (reference sequence). V was pared by 7 bases and J by 4 bases, with 17 bases between. This CDR3 has 15 amino acids. CDR3 protein: CASTFRGGLYNEQFF. CDR3 in DNA: TGTGCCAGTACGTTTAGGGGTGGCCTTTACAATGAGCAGTTCTTC.

This clone was counted a few times. The chain employs TRBV9 and TRBJ2-3; TRBD2 aligns across 10 bases. The ends lost 3 bases at V and 1 base at J; junction bases unmatched: 8. This CDR3 is 17 amino acids long. CDR1 and CDR2 from the germline V gene are SGDLS and YYNGEE. CDR3 protein: CASSELAGTAGTDTQYF. In DNA form, the CDR3 reads TGTGCCAGCAGCGAACTAGCGGGAACCGCTGGCACAGATACGCAGTATTTT.